This is a list of T cell receptor beta chains from one sample in a study of CD8 T cells in Susac syndrome. TCRdb called the immunoSEQ multiplex PCR reads again in MiXCR, with one record for every CDR3 protein. The sample yields 120,000 to 150,000 distinct CDR3 sequences, over 85% seen once. Sequencing input: CD8+ T cells from PBMCs. Source of these receptors: a human donor in good health. The CDR3 runs from the conserved cysteine through the conserved F or W. A D gene is named only where the DNA matches it firmly.

J	D	V	CDR3
TRBJ2-7	NA	TRBV6-2/TRBV6-3	CASRTYYEQYF
TRBJ2-7	NA	TRBV20-1	CSARDYDSGYEQYF
TRBJ2-5	NA	TRBV27	CASSGGAGETQYF
TRBJ2-5	NA	TRBV20-1	CSARLQETQYF
TRBJ2-1	TRBD2	TRBV4-2	CASSQEIRGGASDEQFF
TRBJ2-6	NA	TRBV29-1	CSVGVRDSGANVLTF
TRBJ2-3	NA	TRBV27	CASSLRATDTQYF
TRBJ1-1	NA	TRBV12-3/TRBV12-4	CASLGGSTEAFF
TRBJ2-3	TRBD2	TRBV6-1	CASSPEAGGNTDTQYF
TRBJ2-7	TRBD2	TRBV5-4	CASSLASGAVEQYF
TRBJ2-7	TRBD1	TRBV4-3	CASSQGWTGSYEQYF
TRBJ2-2	NA	TRBV27	CASSFLDSSGELFF
TRBJ2-3	TRBD2	TRBV25-1	CASSGLTSRSADTQYF
TRBJ1-2	NA	TRBV4-3	CASSQEAWGLRLNGYTF
TRBJ2-7	NA	TRBV25-1	CASSESLLYEQYF
TRBJ2-3	NA	TRBV7-9	CASSPDQGGGTDTQYF
TRBJ2-7	TRBD2	TRBV6-5	CASSWTSGSDEQYF
TRBJ2-1	TRBD2	TRBV7-9	CASRSPGGTSYNEQFF
TRBJ2-1	NA	TRBV28	CASSLLSGDPYNEQFF
TRBJ2-1	TRBD2	TRBV20-1	CSAIAGTYNEQFF
TRBJ2-3	NA	TRBV15	CATSISTWSDTQYF
TRBJ2-3	NA	TRBV29-1	CSVSDRLRTDTQYF
TRBJ2-6	NA	TRBV5-1	CASSESFSGANVLTF
TRBJ1-2	TRBD1	TRBV12-3/TRBV12-4	CASSGQAYYGYTF
TRBJ2-4	TRBD1	TRBV27	CASSLRGLAKNIQYF
TRBJ2-7	NA	TRBV7-2	CASSPFETGRTYEQYF
TRBJ2-1	NA	TRBV5-4	CASSQSEANEQFF
TRBJ2-5	NA	TRBV7-8	CASSLAGDGAPVRF
TRBJ1-4	TRBD1	TRBV7-9	CASSFNNRGEEKLFF
TRBJ2-4	TRBD2	TRBV5-1	CASSLGLAVAKNIQYF
TRBJ1-5	NA	TRBV27	CASSLSGIRNQPQHF
TRBJ2-1	TRBD1	TRBV6-5	CASSYGQGYEQFF
TRBJ2-1	TRBD1	TRBV23-1	CASTSRSRDRVGDSSYNEQFF
TRBJ2-1	TRBD2	TRBV20-1	CSAPLGLAVTHNEQFF
TRBJ2-5	NA	TRBV7-8	CASSLQLGETQYF
TRBJ2-3	TRBD1	TRBV4-3	CASSQDYSGGQGRDTQYF
TRBJ1-4	TRBD1	TRBV18	CASSPPDRANEKLFF
TRBJ1-1	TRBD1	TRBV14	CASSHTGGEEAFF
TRBJ2-5	NA	TRBV7-8	CASSLGSYALETQYF
TRBJ2-1	TRBD2	TRBV6-6	CASSYSTLATYNEQFF
TRBJ2-7	NA	TRBV4-2	CASSQDPGRVYEQYF
TRBJ2-7	TRBD2	TRBV6-4	CASRLPPGLASDEQYF
TRBJ1-1	NA	TRBV30	CAWSPGDNTEAFF
TRBJ2-5	NA	TRBV13	CASSDPTHNQETQYF
TRBJ2-7	NA	TRBV14	CASSLSGTPSSYEQYF
TRBJ1-1	NA	TRBV30	CAWRGRGDSEAFF
TRBJ2-5	NA	TRBV27	CASSSTSGSVGREGLEETQYF
TRBJ2-3	NA	TRBV6-5	CASSYVPTDTQYF
TRBJ2-1	TRBD2	TRBV9	CASSLAGSIYNEQFF
TRBJ1-2	TRBD1	TRBV28	CASRHAGGKYGYTF
TRBJ2-5	NA	TRBV29-1	CSVERSGRYQETQYF
TRBJ2-7	NA	TRBV30	CAWSAPHSFYEQYF
TRBJ2-1	NA	TRBV6-5	CASSYSQEYNEQFF
TRBJ2-7	TRBD2	TRBV29-1	CSAQSGSNYEQYF
TRBJ2-6	NA	TRBV15	CATSRSRDFDSGANVLTF